The 17 T cell receptor beta chains listed next were all sequenced from one sample in a study of blood T cell repertoires in COVID-19. Method: immunoSEQ multiplex PCR; TCRdb's copy keeps in-frame clones and lacks some. Of about 78,000 clones listed, about 85% are singletons. Sequencing input: peripheral blood. Receptor source: a man in his sixties with active or convalescent COVID-19.

The chain carries TRBV6-1 and TRBJ1-5; D possibly corresponds to TRBD1 (5 bases). Per germline, CDR1 MNHNS and CDR2 SASEGT. V lost 3 bases and J 7 bases, leaving 16 bases between the germline ends. The CDR3 runs to 15 residues. The CDR3 loop is CASSEDWGRIQPQHF. The CDR3, as DNA: TGTGCCAGCAGTGAGGATTGGGGCAGGATCCAGCCCCAGCATTTT.

This chain links TRBV5-6 with TRBJ2-5; TRBD2 might be the D (6 bases). The CDR3 spans 14 residues. CDR1 is SGHDT and CDR2 is YYEEEE in the germline V gene. V lost 4 bases and J lost 9, with 19 bases in between. The CDR3 here is CASSGPPTRSAQYF. CDR3 sequence (DNA): TGTGCCAGCAGCGGACCCCCGACTAGATCGGCCCAGTACTTC.

The chain recombines TRBV4-1 with TRBJ1-4, with 10 nucleotides matching TRBD1. The J segment lost 6 bases and the V segment lost 4 bases, leaving 5 bases of the junction unmatched. CDR3 length equals 15 residues. Germline V gene lookup returns CDR1 MGHRA and CDR2 YSYEKL. CDR3 residues: CASSPTGGGDEKLFF. Written as DNA, the CDR3 is TGCGCCAGCAGCCCGACAGGGGGCGGGGATGAAAAACTGTTTTTT.

This chain links TRBV18 with TRBJ1-1; no definite D call. Trimming pared 2 bases from V and 8 bases from J, leaving 9 bases between. The germline V gene has CDR1 KGHSH and CDR2 LQKENI. CDR3 length: 12 amino acids. For the CDR3, the DNA is TGTGCCAGCTCACCAGGGGAGGGAGAAGCTTTCTTT. It translates to CASSPGEGEAFF.

V usage is TRBV7-2 and J usage is TRBJ1-3; D remains unclear. The CDR3 runs 16 residues. V was cut by 1 base and J by 3 bases, with 13 bases left in between. Germline assignment: CDR1 SGHTA and CDR2 FQGNSA. CDR3 protein: CASSLDAPEVGNTIYF. CDR3 sequence (DNA): TGTGCCAGCAGCTTAGATGCTCCGGAGGTTGGAAACACCATATATTTT.

V usage is TRBV12-3 or TRBV12-4 and J usage is TRBJ1-1; D remains unclear. Trimming removed 3 bases at V and 4 bases at J, with 9 bases between. The CDR3 has 13 amino acids. CDR3 sequence reads: CASSLAEGTEAFF. For the CDR3, the DNA is TGTGCCAGCAGTTTGGCAGAGGGCACTGAAGCTTTCTTT.

The V gene is TRBV14, the J gene TRBJ2-5; 7 nucleotides agree with TRBD1. After removal of 4 bases from V and 5 bases from J, the junction contained 7 bases not matched to a gene. Germline CDR1 reads SGHDN; CDR2 reads FVKESK. The CDR3 extends over 14 amino acids. For the CDR3, the DNA is TGTGCCAGCAGCCGACAGGGTGGAGCGGAGACCCAGTACTTC. Translation gives CASSRQGGAETQYF.

The genes are TRBV5-4 and TRBJ1-2; a weak D match, TRBD1 (6 bases). Germline-derived CDR1 and CDR2 are SGHNT and YYREEE (reference sequence). V gave up 5 bases and J gave up 6 bases, with 17 bases separating them. The CDR3 loop spans 14 amino acids. The CDR3 reads CASRPGGGADGYTF. The CDR3 DNA reads as TGTGCCAGCAGGCCGGGAGGGGGGGCGGATGGCTACACCTTC.

The chain recombines TRBV7-2 with TRBJ2-5; 9 bases align to TRBD2. The CDR3 length is 15 residues. The germline CDR1 and CDR2 sequences are SGHTA and FQGNSA. The V segment lost 5 bases and the J segment 1 base; nucleotides outside the gene matches: 5. The CDR3: CASSLSGGRQETQYF. DNA for the CDR3: TGTGCCAGCAGCCTTAGCGGGGGTCGCCAAGAGACCCAGTACTTC. Full variable domain (rest looked up from reference TRBV7-2 and TRBJ2-5): GAGVSQSPSNKVTEKGKDVELRCDPISGHTALYWYRQSLGQGLEFLIYFQGNSAPDKSGLPSDRFSAERTGGSVSTLTIQRTQQEDSAVYLCASSLSGGRQETQYFGPGTRLLVL.

The chain carries TRBV6-5 and TRBJ1-2, with TRBD1 matching 8 bases. The V gene end was trimmed by 4 bases and the J gene end by 7 bases; junction bases not matched to a gene: 11. The germline V gene encodes CDR1 MNHEY and CDR2 SVGAGI. This CDR3 spans 15 amino acids. The CDR3 protein is CASSSPTGEMGGYTF. The DNA for the CDR3 is TGTGCCAGCAGTTCCCCGACAGGGGAGATGGGTGGCTACACCTTC.

CDR3 sequence reads: CASSPSWTGKNSPLHF. The CDR3 DNA sequence: TGTGCCAGCTCACCGAGCTGGACAGGGAAGAATTCACCCCTCCACTTT. J is TRBJ1-6 and V is TRBV18; 8 positions match TRBD1. This CDR3 spans 16 amino acids. CDR1 and CDR2 from the germline V gene are KGHSH and LQKENI. Trimming removed 3 bases from V and 7 bases from J; junction bases left unmatched: 8.

This chain joins TRBV19 and TRBJ2-3, with D maybe TRBD1 (5 bases). With 8 bases removed from V and 4 bases from J, the gap between germline ends came to 19 bases. In germline, CDR1 is LNHDA, CDR2 SQIVND (reference sequence). This CDR3 has 15 residues. In nucleotides, the CDR3 is TGTGCCAGTTCCCCCCCCTTCGAAGGGGCAGATACGCAGTATTTT. It codes for CASSPPFEGADTQYF.

The chain is built from TRBV2 and TRBJ1-2; 7 bases are a match to TRBD1. Unmatched junction bases numbered 5, after V lost 6 bases and J lost 4 bases. Germline V gives CDR1 SNHLY, CDR2 FYNNEI. The CDR3 is 13 amino acids. The chain's CDR3 is CASSRDSFYGYTF. CDR3 nucleotide sequence: TGTGCCAGCAGCCGGGACAGCTTCTATGGCTACACCTTC.

J is TRBJ2-4 and V is TRBV27; no reliable D call. Per germline, CDR1 MNHEY and CDR2 SMNVEV (reference sequence). The ends were cut back, 4 bases at V and 9 bases at J, with 16 bases in the middle. This CDR3 comprises 14 residues. CDR3 sequence: CASSSTGRASIQYF. The CDR3 DNA follows: TGTGCCAGCAGTTCCACGGGTCGCGCGTCCATTCAGTACTTC.

The chain recombines TRBV5-5 with TRBJ1-3, with TRBD1 matching over 10 bases. The CDR3 has 13 residues. V lost 4 bases, J lost 8 bases, and 3 bases stayed unmatched. Germline CDR1 reads SGHKS; CDR2 reads YYEKEE (reference sequence). The CDR3, as DNA: TGTGCCAGCAGCCGACAGGGGGCAGACACCATATATTTT. As protein: CASSRQGADTIYF.

This clone was picked up one time. The chain recombines TRBV21-1 with TRBJ1-5; the table assigns TRBD1, which was not confirmed against the DNA. TRBV21-1 counts as a pseudogene. CDR3 length: 19 amino acids. The chain's CDR3 is CASSKMIPQVQGPNQPQHF. The CDR3 DNA is TGTGCCAGCAGCAAAATGATCCCACAGGTTCAGGGGCCTAATCAGCCCCAGCATTTT.

This clone was detected only once. One end of the junction varies from germline; a read error may be responsible. The CDR3 coding sequence is TGTGCCAGTAGTATTTATCCGGGACAGGAAAGTTACGGGCAGTACTTC. It yields the protein CASSIYPGQESYGQYF. This chain uses TRBV19 with TRBJ2-7, with 8 bases lining up with TRBD1. Germline CDR1 and CDR2: LNHDA and SQIVND (reference sequence). The CDR3 runs 16 residues.